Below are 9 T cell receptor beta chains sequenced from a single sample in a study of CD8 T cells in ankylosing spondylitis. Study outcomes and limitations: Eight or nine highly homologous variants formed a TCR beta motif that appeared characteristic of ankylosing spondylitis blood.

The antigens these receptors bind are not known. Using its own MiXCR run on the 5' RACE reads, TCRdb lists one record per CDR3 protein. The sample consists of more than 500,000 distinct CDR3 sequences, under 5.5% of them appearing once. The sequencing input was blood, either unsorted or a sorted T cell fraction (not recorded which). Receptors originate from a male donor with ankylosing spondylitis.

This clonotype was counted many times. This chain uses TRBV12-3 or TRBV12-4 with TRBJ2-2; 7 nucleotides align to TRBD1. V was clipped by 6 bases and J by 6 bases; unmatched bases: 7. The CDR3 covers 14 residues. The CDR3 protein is CASSQTGKAGELFF. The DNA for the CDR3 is TGTGCCAGCAGCCAGACAGGGAAAGCCGGGGAGCTGTTTTTT.

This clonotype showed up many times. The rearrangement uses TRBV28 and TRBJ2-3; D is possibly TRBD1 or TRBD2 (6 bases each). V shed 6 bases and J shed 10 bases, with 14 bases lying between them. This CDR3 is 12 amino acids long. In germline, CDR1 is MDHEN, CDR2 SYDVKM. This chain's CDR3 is CASRHGGGSQYF. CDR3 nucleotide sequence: TGTGCCAGCAGGCATGGAGGGGGGTCGCAGTATTTT.

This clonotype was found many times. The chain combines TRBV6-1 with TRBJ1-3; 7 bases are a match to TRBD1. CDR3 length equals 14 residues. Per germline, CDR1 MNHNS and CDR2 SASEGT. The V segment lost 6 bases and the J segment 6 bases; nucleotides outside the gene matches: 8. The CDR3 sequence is CASRQTGYENTIYF. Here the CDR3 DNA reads TGTGCCAGCAGACAGACAGGGTATGAAAACACCATATATTTT.

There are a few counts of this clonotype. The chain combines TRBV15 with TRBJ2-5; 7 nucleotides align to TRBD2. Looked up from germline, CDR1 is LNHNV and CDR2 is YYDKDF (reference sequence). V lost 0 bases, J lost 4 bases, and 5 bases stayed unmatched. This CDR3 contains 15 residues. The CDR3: CATSRDWGGGETQYF. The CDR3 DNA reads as TGTGCCACCAGCAGAGATTGGGGGGGTGGAGAGACCCAGTACTTC.

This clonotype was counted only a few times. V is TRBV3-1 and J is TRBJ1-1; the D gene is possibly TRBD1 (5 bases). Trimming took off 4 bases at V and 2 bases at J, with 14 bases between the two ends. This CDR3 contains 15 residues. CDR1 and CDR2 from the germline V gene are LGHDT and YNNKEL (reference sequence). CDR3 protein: CASSRVGLRNTEAFF. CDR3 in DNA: TGTGCCAGCAGCCGGGTGGGACTGAGAAACACTGAAGCTTTCTTT.

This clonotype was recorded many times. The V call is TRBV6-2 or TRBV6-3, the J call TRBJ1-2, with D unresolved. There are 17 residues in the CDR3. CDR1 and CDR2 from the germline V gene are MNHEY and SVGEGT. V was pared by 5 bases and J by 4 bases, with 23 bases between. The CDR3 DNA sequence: TGTGCCAGCAGTCCTACCCACGTCCCGAGTCTCCTCTATGGCTACACCTTC. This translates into CASSPTHVPSLLYGYTF.

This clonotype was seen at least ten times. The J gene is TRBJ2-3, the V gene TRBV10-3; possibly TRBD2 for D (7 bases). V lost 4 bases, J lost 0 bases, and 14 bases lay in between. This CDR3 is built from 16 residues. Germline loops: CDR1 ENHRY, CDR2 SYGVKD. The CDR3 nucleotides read TGTGCCATCAGTGTGGGCGGGGGCCGTAGCACAGATACGCAGTATTTT. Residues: CAISVGGGRSTDTQYF.

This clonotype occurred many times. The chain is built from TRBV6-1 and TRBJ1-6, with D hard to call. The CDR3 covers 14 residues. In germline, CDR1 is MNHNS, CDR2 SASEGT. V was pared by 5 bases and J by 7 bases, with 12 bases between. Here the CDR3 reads CASSPLGPNSPLHF. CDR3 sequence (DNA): TGTGCCAGCAGTCCGCTTGGGCCCAATTCACCCCTCCACTTT.

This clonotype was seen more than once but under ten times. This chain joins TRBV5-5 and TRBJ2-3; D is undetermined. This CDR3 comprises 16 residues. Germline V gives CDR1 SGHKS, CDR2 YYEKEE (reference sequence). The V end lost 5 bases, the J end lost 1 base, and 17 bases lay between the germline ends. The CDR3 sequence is CASRKTGRTGTDTQYF. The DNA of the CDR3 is TGTGCCAGCAGGAAGACGGGCCGAACTGGCACAGATACGCAGTATTTT.